Listed here are 5 T cell receptor beta chains from one sample, sequenced in a study of blood T cell repertoires in COVID-19. Here immunoSEQ multiplex PCR was the method, and the copy in TCRdb shows in-frame clones only, minus some. Of roughly 160,000 clones listed, roughly 87% are singletons. Material for sequencing was PBMCs or T cells enriched from blood (not recorded which). These receptors all come from a woman between 50 and 59 years old who had recovered from COVID-19.

The J gene is TRBJ1-1, the V gene TRBV25-1, with unresolved D. Germline V gene lookup returns CDR1 MGHDK and CDR2 SYGVNS. CDR3 length: 11 amino acids. V was cut by 6 bases and J by 6 bases, with 8 bases left in between. CDR3 sequence reads: CASRNGPEAFF. DNA of the CDR3: TGTGCCAGCAGAAATGGGCCTGAAGCTTTCTTT.

CDR3 nucleotide sequence: TGCGCCAGCAGTCCCTCACTAGCGGGAGTTCTGAATACGCAGTATTTT. Protein: CASSPSLAGVLNTQYF. The chain recombines TRBV4-1 with TRBJ2-3, with 11 bases fitting TRBD2. Germline-derived CDR1 and CDR2 are MGHRA and YSYEKL. V was clipped by 6 bases and J by 7 bases; unmatched bases: 12. This CDR3 region has 16 residues.

The chain has TRBV7-9 and TRBJ2-7; D is possibly TRBD2 (6 bases). V was pared by 8 bases and J by 7 bases, with 18 bases between. The CDR3 is made up of 13 amino acids. The V gene's germline CDR1 is SEHNR and CDR2 FQNEAQ (reference sequence). The CDR3 protein is CASDLAGLGEQYF. CDR3 bases: TGTGCCAGCGACCTGGCGGGACTGGGAGAGCAGTACTTC.

This sequence joins TRBV5-1 and TRBJ2-5, with D perhaps TRBD1 (5 bases). This CDR3 spans 13 amino acids. The germline V gene encodes CDR1 SGHRS and CDR2 YFSETQ. V gave up 2 bases and J gave up 1 base, with 6 bases separating them. This CDR3 is CASSLQAQETQYF. The CDR3, as DNA: TGCGCCAGCAGCTTACAGGCCCAAGAGACCCAGTACTTC. The variable domain in full, with the rest retrieved from reference TRBV5-1 and TRBJ2-5, is KAGVTQTPRYLIKTRGQQVTLSCSPISGHRSVSWYQQTPGQGLQFLFEYFSETQRNKGNFPGRFSGRQFSNSRSEMNVSTLELGDSALYLCASSLQAQETQYFGPGTRLLVL.

Here the CDR3 DNA reads TGTGCCAGCAGCCCAACCCTGGGACAGGCTATTTACGAGCAGTACTTC. Translating gives CASSPTLGQAIYEQYF. This sequence joins TRBV7-2 and TRBJ2-7; TRBD1 agrees at 8 bases. V gave up 5 bases and J gave up 4 bases; unmatched junction bases: 13. This CDR3 region has 16 residues. Germline V gives CDR1 SGHTA, CDR2 FQGNSA.